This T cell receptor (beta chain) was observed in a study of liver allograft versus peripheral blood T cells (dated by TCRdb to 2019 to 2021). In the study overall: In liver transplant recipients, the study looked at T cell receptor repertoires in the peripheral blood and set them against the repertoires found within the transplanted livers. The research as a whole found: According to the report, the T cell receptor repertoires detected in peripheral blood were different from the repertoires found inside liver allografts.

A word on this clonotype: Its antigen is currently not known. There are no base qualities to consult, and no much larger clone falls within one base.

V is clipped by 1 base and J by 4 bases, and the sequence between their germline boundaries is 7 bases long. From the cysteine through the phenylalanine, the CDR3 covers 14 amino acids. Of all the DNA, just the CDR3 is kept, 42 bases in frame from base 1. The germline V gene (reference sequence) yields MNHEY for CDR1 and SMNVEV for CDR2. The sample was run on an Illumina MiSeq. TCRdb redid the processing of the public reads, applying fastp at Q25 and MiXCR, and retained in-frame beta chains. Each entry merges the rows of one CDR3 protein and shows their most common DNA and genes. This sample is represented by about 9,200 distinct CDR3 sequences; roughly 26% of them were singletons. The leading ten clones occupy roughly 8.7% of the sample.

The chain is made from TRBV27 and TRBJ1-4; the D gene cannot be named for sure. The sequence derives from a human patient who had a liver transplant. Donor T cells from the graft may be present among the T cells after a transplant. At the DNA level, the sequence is TGTGCCAGCAGTTTATTCAGGAGTAATGAAAAACTGTTTTTT. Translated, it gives CASSLFRSNEKLFF. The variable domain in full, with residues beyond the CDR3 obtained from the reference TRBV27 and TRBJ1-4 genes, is EAQVTQNPRYLITVTGKKLTVTCSQNMNHEYMSWYRQDPGLGLRQIYYSMNVEVTDKGDVPEGYKVSRKEKRNFPLILESPSPNQTSLYFCASSLFRSNEKLFFGSGTQLSVL.